A single sample gave rise to the 7 T cell receptor beta chains below, sequenced in a study of T cells in Graves' hyperthyroidism and ophthalmopathy. Amplified regions were TCR beta CDR3 sequences from RNA transcripts. The study used the HTBI primer set for a first-round RT-PCR of the TCR CDR3. Each CDR3 protein gets one entry after TCRdb re-called the multiplex PCR reads with MiXCR. The top ten clones hold around a third of a sample with fewer than 450,000 distinct CDR3 sequences, about a sixth of them seen once. The material sequenced was blood. The receptor set was obtained from a woman aged 25 to 39 with Graves' hyperthyroidism that later progressed to Graves' ophthalmopathy.

This clonotype was seen a few times. The rearrangement links TRBV3-1 to TRBJ2-7; D not certain. Per germline, CDR1 LGHDT and CDR2 YNNKEL (reference sequence). CDR3 length equals 14 residues. V dropped 4 bases and J dropped 2 bases, with 12 bases sitting between them. In DNA, the CDR3 is TGTGCCAGCAGCCCGGTCGGGCCGCCCTACGAGCAGTACTTC. Translation: CASSPVGPPYEQYF.

The gene calls are TRBV11-2 and TRBJ2-5, with no clear D. Germline CDR1 reads SGHAT; CDR2 reads FQNNGV. Trimming left V 10 bases short and J 2 bases short, with 14 bases between. CDR3 length: 13 residues. The DNA of the CDR3 is TGTGCCACCAGGCAAGGAGATCAAGAGACCCAGTACTTC. Amino acids: CATRQGDQETQYF.

This clonotype has just a few counts. The chain couples TRBV18 to TRBJ2-7; no reliable D call. The CDR3 is 13 residues long. V lost 0 bases, J lost 5 bases, and 8 bases lay in between. Germline V gene lookup returns CDR1 KGHSH and CDR2 LQKENI. The CDR3 DNA is TGTGCCAGCTCACCACCGACTCGGAACGAGCAGTACTTC. Translation gives CASSPPTRNEQYF.

V usage is TRBV29-1 and J usage is TRBJ1-2; D remains unclear. V lost 3 bases, J lost 4 bases, and 9 bases lay in between. CDR1 and CDR2 from the germline V gene are SQVTM and ANQGSEA. CDR3 length: 12 amino acids. The CDR3 loop reads CSVENGVYGYTF. The CDR3, as DNA: TGCAGCGTTGAGAACGGAGTCTATGGCTACACCTTC.

This clonotype appeared many times. The chain combines TRBV4-2 with TRBJ2-7; TRBD2 might be the D (6 bases). The ends were cut back, 1 base at V and 3 bases at J, with 13 bases in the middle. The CDR3 runs 15 residues. Per germline, CDR1 LGHNA and CDR2 YNFKEQ. CDR3 residues: CASSQGSGEFYEQYF. The CDR3, as DNA: TGTGCCAGCAGCCAAGGGTCGGGGGAATTCTACGAGCAGTACTTC.

This clonotype was observed a handful of times. The V gene is TRBV2, the J gene TRBJ2-5; 11 bases fit TRBD2. The CDR3 has 15 amino acids. From germline, CDR1 is SNHLY and CDR2 FYNNEI. With V trimmed by 4 bases and J by 3 bases, 4 bases remained unmatched. The CDR3 coding sequence is TGTGCCAGCAGTGTGCCGGGACTAGCGGAAGAGACCCAGTACTTC. It is translated as CASSVPGLAEETQYF.

At least ten counts were recorded for this clonotype. The chain couples TRBV2 to TRBJ1-2; weak D call: TRBD1 (6 bases). CDR1 is SNHLY and CDR2 is FYNNEI in the germline V gene. The CDR3 is made up of 12 amino acids. Trimming cost V 8 bases and J 4 bases, with 11 bases left between them. The CDR3 nucleotides read TGTGCCAGCGGGGAACAGGGCTATGGCTACACCTTC. It translates to CASGEQGYGYTF.